This T cell receptor (beta chain) appears in the sequencing data of a study of T cell changes during pregnancy in multiple sclerosis (dated by TCRdb to between 2019 and 2020). For the wider study: The study looked at changes in the T cell repertoire across pregnancy in women with multiple sclerosis.

As to this clone: Its cognate antigen has yet to be identified. Qualities for individual bases were not recorded, and no much larger clone is one base off.

The receptor library was made with the immunoSEQ multiplex PCR assay. This is the immuneACCESS table as TCRdb keeps it, with only in-frame sequences that have V and J called. A part of the clones is gone; compared with another copy, unresolved V genes explain less than half, and the rest is unexplained. The sample table shows 45,000 to 70,000 clones, and around 92% are seen once. Approximately 0.6% of the sample is in the top ten clones. Based on the germline V gene, the CDR1 and CDR2 sequences are SNHLY and FYNNEI. The CDR3 goes from the cysteine to the phenylalanine over 14 residues. Of all the DNA, just the CDR3 is kept, 42 bases in frame from base 1. Trimming leaves V shorter by 6 bases and J shorter by 2 bases, with the junction holding 7 bases beyond the gene matches.

The clonotype originates from a female donor with multiple sclerosis, enrolled in a pregnancy study. The chain is assembled from TRBV2 and TRBJ2-7; TRBD1 matches 7 bases in the middle. Sequenced material: CD4+ T cells from peripheral blood mononuclear cells, taken after pregnancy. CDR3 loop: CASRRTGPTYEQYF. Here is the DNA: TGTGCCAGCAGGCGGACAGGCCCCACCTACGAGCAGTACTTC.